The next 17 T cell receptor beta chains were all read from a single sample in a study of blood T cells in healthy people across ages. The authors ran a second PCR of about 6 to 11 cycles using a sample-barcoded 5' primer and a J-beta primer mix. TCRdb ran MiXCR on the 5' RACE reads and lists one entry per CDR3 protein. The profile shows some 1.5 million distinct CDR3 sequences, under 30% of them singletons. The specimen sequenced was blood. The receptors come from a young woman in good health.

A few counts support this clonotype. The rearrangement uses TRBV2 and TRBJ1-1; 9 bases map to TRBD1. Trimming cost V 3 bases and J 1 base; bases outside gene matches: 0. Germline V gene data show CDR1 as SNHLY and CDR2 as FYNNEI. The CDR3 loop spans 14 amino acids. The DNA of the CDR3 is TGTGCCAGCAGTGAGACAGGGGGGAACACTGAAGCTTTCTTT. Translation gives CASSETGGNTEAFF.

The chain links TRBV29-1 to TRBJ1-1, with 7 nucleotides matching TRBD1. The CDR3 is 16 residues long. With V trimmed by 1 base and J by 4 bases, 12 bases remained unmatched. CDR1 is SQVTM, CDR2 ANQGSEA, per germline. Written as DNA, the CDR3 is TGCAGCGTTGAAGGCCAACAGGGGACGTTCGGCACTGAAGCTTTCTTT. Translation gives CSVEGQQGTFGTEAFF.

The V call is TRBV20-1, the J call TRBJ1-2; the match to TRBD1 covers 7 bases. Germline loops: CDR1 DFQATT, CDR2 SNEGSKA (reference sequence). This CDR3 contains 13 residues. The V and J ends lost 6 bases and 6 bases, in that order; junction bases with no gene match: 10. DNA of the CDR3: TGCAGTGCCTTCCCGGGACAGTCTCATGGCTACACCTTC. This encodes CSAFPGQSHGYTF.

In this sample, this clonotype turned up a few times. J is TRBJ1-5 and V is TRBV3-1; D is unresolved. Germline lookup yields CDR1 LGHDT and CDR2 YNNKEL (reference sequence). The V gene lost 0 bases and the J gene lost 4 bases, with 10 bases spanning the gap. This CDR3 spans 15 amino acids. The CDR3 region has the DNA TGTGCCAGCAGCCAAGAAGGATTAAGGAATCAGCCCCAGCATTTT. Amino acids: CASSQEGLRNQPQHF.

V gene TRBV5-1 combines with J gene TRBJ2-2; no clear D. This CDR3 spans 16 amino acids. The germline CDR1 and CDR2 sequences are SGHRS and YFSETQ. V lost 0 bases and J lost 0, with 9 bases in between. In DNA form, the CDR3 reads TGCGCCAGCAGCTTGGTTCCCGACTCGAACACCGGGGAGCTGTTTTTT. The encoded protein is CASSLVPDSNTGELFF.

This clonotype was found many times. This rearrangement joins TRBV7-3 to TRBJ2-1; 7 bases are a match to TRBD1. The CDR3 extends over 15 amino acids. Germline V lookup: CDR1 SGHTA, CDR2 FQGTGA. V trimming: 4 bases; J trimming: 5 bases; junction bases outside the gene matches: 8. For the CDR3, the DNA is TGTGCCAGCAGCTCCCCCGGGACAGATAACAATGAGCAGTTCTTC. This encodes CASSSPGTDNNEQFF.

The chain employs TRBV5-1 and TRBJ1-2; D perhaps matches TRBD1 (6 bases). This CDR3 is 17 amino acids long. The germline V and J ends were trimmed by 3 bases and 3 bases, with 21 bases remaining between them. Germline V CDR1 and CDR2: SGHRS, YFSETQ. The CDR3 sequence: CASSSGGRGATYYGYTF. Here the CDR3 DNA reads TGCGCCAGCAGCTCCGGGGGTCGGGGGGCGACGTACTATGGCTACACCTTC. Complete variable domain (other parts from reference TRBV5-1 and TRBJ1-2): KAGVTQTPRYLIKTRGQQVTLSCSPISGHRSVSWYQQTPGQGLQFLFEYFSETQRNKGNFPGRFSGRQFSNSRSEMNVSTLELGDSALYLCASSSGGRGATYYGYTFGSGTRLTVV.

In regard to this clonotype: This may be a read error, as it is one base from a much larger clone. The chain carries TRBV7-9 and TRBJ2-1; 9 positions agree with TRBD2. Matching the DNA end better, TRBJ2-7 makes the J call doubtful. The CDR3 extends over 16 amino acids. Germline CDR1 SEHNR, CDR2 FQNEAQ (reference sequence). The CDR3 loop is CASSPRLAVVYNEQYF. CDR3 nucleotides: TGTGCCAGCAGCCCTCGACTAGCGGTGGTCTACAATGAGCAGTACTTC.

Only a few counts were recorded for this clonotype. V is TRBV6-2 or TRBV6-3 and J is TRBJ2-7; D may be TRBD2 (6 bases). Germline V gene data show CDR1 as MNHEY and CDR2 as SVGEGT. V was cut by 5 bases and J by 3 bases, with 17 bases left in between. The CDR3 extends over 15 amino acids. For the CDR3, the DNA is TGTGCCAGCAGTCCTGGACTACCTTCCCTCTACGAGCAGTACTTC. This codes for CASSPGLPSLYEQYF.

The rearrangement links TRBV6-5 to TRBJ2-3; possibly TRBD2 for D (5 bases). CDR3 length equals 15 residues. Trimming pared 0 bases from V and 2 bases from J, leaving 9 bases between. Germline V CDR1 and CDR2: MNHEY, SVGAGI. CDR3 coding DNA: TGTGCCAGCAGTTACTCACAGCGGAACACAGATACGCAGTATTTT. Translation: CASSYSQRNTDTQYF.

This clonotype was detected only a few times. With a much larger clone just one base away, this may be a read error. This chain links TRBV7-3 with TRBJ2-5; 7 positions agree with TRBD1. The CDR3 is 13 residues long. Germline lookup yields CDR1 SGHTA and CDR2 FQGTGA. The ends lost 4 bases at V and 5 bases at J; junction bases unmatched: 4. DNA of the CDR3: TGTGCCAGCAGCTCGGACAGGTGGGAGACCCAGTACTTC. Amino acids: CASSSDRWETQYF.

The sample holds a few counts of this clonotype. The V call is TRBV6-4, the J call TRBJ1-5; the D is unclear. From germline, CDR1 is MRHNA and CDR2 SNTAGT. The V gene lost 2 bases and the J gene lost 4 bases, with 12 bases spanning the gap. CDR3 length equals 15 residues. CDR3 bases: TGTGCCAGCAGTGACAAGGCCAGCACGAATCAGCCCCAGCATTTT. This codes for CASSDKASTNQPQHF.

This clonotype showed up many times. The chain uses TRBV28 and TRBJ2-7, with D possibly matching TRBD2 (6 bases). This CDR3 contains 14 residues. Trimming took off 3 bases at V and 5 bases at J, with 14 bases between the two ends. Germline V CDR1 and CDR2: MDHEN, SYDVKM. CDR3 protein: CASSLAGSNHEQYF. In DNA, the CDR3 is TGTGCCAGCAGTTTGGCGGGGAGTAACCACGAGCAGTACTTC.

This clonotype was seen repeatedly, ten times or more. V and J are TRBV11-2 and TRBJ2-7; D is ambiguous. The V gene's germline CDR1 is SGHAT and CDR2 FQNNGV. V was trimmed by 0 bases and J by 2 bases, leaving 11 bases between them. The CDR3 extends over 15 amino acids. CDR3 coding DNA: TGTGCCAGCAGCTTAGATCATACACGGACCTACGAGCAGTACTTC. This codes for CASSLDHTRTYEQYF.

This clonotype was counted a few times. This chain uses TRBV4-3 with TRBJ2-3; 8 bases line up with TRBD1. V trimming: 6 bases; J trimming: 5 bases; junction bases outside the gene matches: 7. Germline V lookup: CDR1 LGHNA, CDR2 YSLEER. There are 14 residues in the CDR3. CDR3 sequence (DNA): TGCGCCAGCAGAAAGACAGGGGCCGGAGATACGCAGTATTTT. Translated, it gives CASRKTGAGDTQYF.

CDR3 sequence reads: CASCPADSSYNEQFF. The CDR3 DNA sequence: TGTGCCAGCTGTCCAGCGGACAGCTCCTACAATGAGCAGTTCTTC. The rearrangement joins TRBV25-1 to TRBJ2-1, with TRBD1 as a possible D gene (6 bases). Between the trimmed V and J ends, which lost 8 bases and 0 bases, there was a span of 14 bases. The CDR3 sequence is 15 residues long. Per germline, CDR1 MGHDK and CDR2 SYGVNS.

The V call is TRBV20-1, the J call TRBJ2-3, with TRBD1 matching over 9 bases. J was trimmed by 4 bases and V by 7 bases; bases with no gene match: 3. This CDR3 contains 12 residues. The V gene's germline CDR1 is DFQATT and CDR2 SNEGSKA (reference sequence). CDR3 DNA sequence: TGCAGTGGACAGGGGGACCCAGATACGCAGTATTTT. Its translation: CSGQGDPDTQYF.